This T cell receptor beta chain was sequenced for a study of shared clonotypes between healthy human individuals. Study overall: Participating donors consisted of a couple of women and a few men aged 18 to 49. Three CD4 naive, three CD4 memory, two CD8 naive and one CD8 memory plate were used per donor.

As regards this clone: Its antigen is unidentified. Other DNA sequences within the sample encode an identical CDR3.

This CDR3 region has 15 residues. V dropped 4 bases and J dropped 2; count of bases not matched to a gene: 5. Germline V lookup: CDR1 MDHEN, CDR2 SYDVKM. Study-level results: Sequencing of the sorted subsets was shown by rarefaction to be incomplete despite large depth.

The table came from immunoSEQ multiplex PCR; TCRdb's copy has only in-frame clones and leaves some out. The sample lists 950,000 to 1,100,000 clones; about 84% were seen once. The sample taken for sequencing was memory CD4+ T cells from PBMCs. Subset in this sample: CD45RA-negative fraction. This receptor was taken from a young man in good health. Some clones in this sample may be carry-over from other donors' samples. The chain has TRBV28 and TRBJ1-5; 7 bases line up with TRBD1. In nucleotides, the CDR3 is TGTGCCAGCAGTTCACTAACAGGGGGCAATCAGCCCCAGCATTTT. This translates into CASSSLTGGNQPQHF.